Below, 24 T cell receptor beta chains from the same sample are listed, as sequenced in a study of CD8+ T cells in alopecia areata. Treatment described: oral pan-JAK inhibitor, 5-10 mg twice daily. The authors extracted RNA and reverse transcribed it into cDNA as the sequencing template. Method: immunoSEQ multiplex PCR; TCRdb's copy keeps in-frame clones and lacks some. The data contain around 190,000 clones, around three fifths of them singletons. The sequencing here drew on CD4+ T cells sorted from blood, taken at week 4, from a patient treated with tofacitinib. Receptors originate from a human donor with alopecia areata.

The table lists this clone with a few counts. J is TRBJ2-1 and V is TRBV2; D call uncertain. Germline loops: CDR1 SNHLY, CDR2 FYNNEI. Trimming removed 3 bases at V and 4 bases at J, with 4 bases between. This CDR3 has 12 amino acids. CDR3 coding DNA: TGTGCCAGCAGTGACAGTTACAATGAGCAGTTCTTC. Translated, it gives CASSDSYNEQFF.

The chain recombines TRBV7-2 with TRBJ1-6; D may be TRBD1 (6 bases). Germline V CDR1 and CDR2: SGHTA, FQGNSA. The CDR3 spans 11 residues. The CDR3 protein is CQLTRGSPLHF. The DNA for the CDR3 is TGTCAACTTACCAGGGGTTCACCCCTCCACTTT.

V is TRBV7-8 and J is TRBJ1-1, with D tentatively TRBD1 (6 bases). CDR1 and CDR2 (germline): SGHVS, FQNEAQ. The CDR3 totals 13 residues. V was pared by 0 bases and J by 5 bases, with 7 bases between. The CDR3 reads CASSLATGTEAFF. As DNA, the CDR3 is TGTGCCAGCAGCTTAGCCACAGGGACTGAAGCTTTCTTT. The whole variable domain, filled in from reference TRBV7-8 and TRBJ1-1, reads GAGVSQSPRYKVAKRGQDVALRCDPISGHVSLFWYQQALGQGPEFLTYFQNEAQLDKSGLPSDRFFAERPEGSVSTLKIQRTQQEDSAVYLCASSLATGTEAFFGQGTRLTVV.

The V and J genes are TRBV7-9 and TRBJ1-5; 10 bases map to TRBD1. CDR1 SEHNR and CDR2 FQNEAQ come from the germline V gene (reference sequence). The CDR3 sequence is 15 residues long. Trimming cost V 5 bases and J 3 bases; bases outside gene matches: 4. CDR3 protein: CASSPTGGNNQPQHF. The CDR3 DNA reads as TGTGCCAGCAGCCCGACAGGGGGCAACAATCAGCCCCAGCATTTT.

V usage is TRBV25-1 and J usage is TRBJ2-3; D perhaps matches TRBD2 (7 bases). Trimming took 7 bases from V and 2 from J, leaving 13 bases between them. CDR1 is MGHDK and CDR2 is SYGVNS in the germline V gene. The CDR3 loop spans 14 amino acids. The CDR3 loop reads CASMGGLFTDTQYF. DNA for the CDR3: TGTGCCAGCATGGGGGGGCTCTTCACAGATACGCAGTATTTT. Full variable domain (remainder filled in from reference TRBV25-1 and TRBJ2-3): EADIYQTPRYLVIGTGKKITLECSQTMGHDKMYWYQQDPGMELHLIHYSYGVNSTEKGDLSSESTVSRIRTEHFPLTLESARPSHTSQYLCASMGGLFTDTQYFGPGTRLTVL.

The count of this clone is one. The V gene is TRBV4-2, the J gene TRBJ1-6; no reliable D call. CDR1 LGHNA and CDR2 YNFKEQ come from the germline V gene. The CDR3 sequence is 13 residues long. The V gene lost 5 bases and the J gene lost 6 bases, with 8 bases spanning the gap. CDR3 DNA: TGTGCCAGCAGCGAAGGTGGTAATTCACCCCTCCACTTT. Its protein product is CASSEGGNSPLHF.

The chain has TRBV10-3 and TRBJ1-5; 8 bases match TRBD1. V shed 6 bases, J shed 7 bases, and the junction held 5 bases outside the gene matches. The CDR3 loop spans 13 amino acids. Germline CDR1 ENHRY, CDR2 SYGVKD. The CDR3 region is CAIRTGDGQPQHF. In DNA, the CDR3 is TGTGCCATCAGGACAGGGGACGGCCAGCCCCAGCATTTT.

J is TRBJ2-1 and V is TRBV5-1, with D perhaps TRBD2 (5 bases). V dropped 2 bases and J dropped 0 bases, with 9 bases sitting between them. Per germline, CDR1 SGHRS and CDR2 YFSETQ. The CDR3 has 15 residues. The CDR3 DNA follows: TGCGCCAGCAGCTTCGTGGGGAGCTCCTACAATGAGCAGTTCTTC. Residues: CASSFVGSSYNEQFF.

This sequence joins TRBV5-6 and TRBJ1-2, with D possibly matching TRBD1 (5 bases). This CDR3 region has 12 residues. V lost 3 bases to trimming and J lost 4 bases, with 7 bases between them. The germline V gene has CDR1 SGHDT and CDR2 YYEEEE. CDR3 residues: CASSYDSYGYTF. CDR3 nucleotides: TGTGCCAGCAGCTACGACAGCTATGGCTACACCTTC.

This clone was counted a few times. The chain links TRBV5-1 to TRBJ2-2; 7 bases agree with TRBD2. Germline lookup yields CDR1 SGHRS and CDR2 YFSETQ. There are 13 residues in the CDR3. The CDR3: CGVSGDNTGELFF. CDR3 sequence (DNA): TGCGGAGTCAGCGGGGATAACACCGGGGAGCTGTTTTTT. The whole variable domain, remainder taken from reference TRBV5-1 and TRBJ2-2, is KAGVTQTPRYLIKTRGQQVTLSCSPISGHRSVSWYQQTPGQGLQFLFEYFSETQRNKGNFPGRFSGRQFSNSRSEMNVSTLELGDSALYLCGVSGDNTGELFFGEGSRLTVL.

In DNA form, the CDR3 reads TGCGCCAGCAGCCATTCGGCCGGGACGTTAAATGAAAAACTGTTTTTT. This translates into CASSHSAGTLNEKLFF. The rearrangement links TRBV4-1 to TRBJ1-4; D perhaps matches TRBD1 (5 bases). V dropped 3 bases and J dropped 5 bases, with 16 bases sitting between them. CDR1 and CDR2 (germline): MGHRA, YSYEKL. CDR3 length equals 16 residues.

This clone was counted between two and nine times. The V and J genes are TRBV19 and TRBJ1-2; the match to TRBD1 covers 7 bases. The CDR3 has 15 amino acids. Trimming removed 3 bases from V and 6 bases from J; junction bases left unmatched: 10. The V gene's germline CDR1 is LNHDA and CDR2 SQIVND (reference sequence). The CDR3 spells CASSIGTALNHGYTF. The CDR3 region has the DNA TGTGCCAGTAGTATCGGGACAGCCTTGAATCATGGCTACACCTTC.

This chain joins TRBV28 and TRBJ2-2; a weak D match, TRBD2 (5 bases). This CDR3 contains 13 residues. In germline, CDR1 is MDHEN, CDR2 SYDVKM. The V end lost 3 bases, the J end lost 4 bases, and 6 bases lay between the germline ends. CDR3 sequence (DNA): TGTGCCAGCAGTTTCACTAGCACCGGGGAGCTGTTTTTT. Translation gives CASSFTSTGELFF.

The genes are TRBV10-3 and TRBJ2-3; D tentatively fits TRBD1 or TRBD2 (5 bases each). CDR3 length: 13 residues. The germline V gene encodes CDR1 ENHRY and CDR2 SYGVKD. Trimming stripped 10 bases from V and 1 base from J, with 12 bases between. CDR3 DNA: TGTGCCACTTGGGACGGACGCACAGATACGCAGTATTTT. This gives the protein CATWDGRTDTQYF.

The CDR3 DNA follows: TGTGCCAGCAACAAACAGGGGTCGGGCTACGAGCAGTACTTC. Translated: CASNKQGSGYEQYF. The genes are TRBV7-8 and TRBJ2-7, with 7 bases lining up with TRBD1. The V and J ends lost 7 bases and 3 bases, in that order; junction bases with no gene match: 9. Germline V gene data show CDR1 as SGHVS and CDR2 as FQNEAQ. The length of the CDR3 is 14 residues.

The CDR3 nucleotides are TGTGCCAGCAGTCGGAGGGGACAGGCCGGGGGCTACACCTTC. Translated, it gives CASSRRGQAGGYTF. This sequence joins TRBV28 and TRBJ1-2; TRBD1 matches 8 bases. The CDR3 is 14 residues long. Germline values: CDR1 MDHEN, CDR2 SYDVKM. V was pared by 5 bases and J by 8 bases, with 10 bases of the junction left unmatched.

The V and J genes are TRBV29-1 and TRBJ1-5; weak D call: TRBD1 (5 bases). Trimming removed 7 bases at V and 3 bases at J, with 16 bases between. The CDR3 runs to 14 residues. In germline, CDR1 is SQVTM, CDR2 ANQGSEA. The CDR3 DNA sequence: TGCAGCGCAATAACGGGGGGAAACAATCAGCCCCAGCATTTT. It is translated as CSAITGGNNQPQHF.

This clone was seen a few times. The V and J genes are TRBV7-8 and TRBJ2-7; D unresolved. The CDR3 covers 14 residues. V was clipped by 1 base and J by 6 bases, with 13 bases between them. Germline CDR1 is SGHVS and CDR2 is FQNEAQ. The CDR3: CASSLVVSSAEQYF. CDR3 in DNA: TGTGCCAGCAGCTTAGTGGTCAGCTCTGCCGAGCAGTACTTC. Supplemented by reference TRBV7-8 and TRBJ2-7, the full variable domain reads GAGVSQSPRYKVAKRGQDVALRCDPISGHVSLFWYQQALGQGPEFLTYFQNEAQLDKSGLPSDRFFAERPEGSVSTLKIQRTQQEDSAVYLCASSLVVSSAEQYFGPGTRLTVT.

The V and J genes are TRBV5-1 and TRBJ2-2; the match to TRBD1 covers 8 bases. This CDR3 comprises 19 residues. J lost 3 bases, V lost 0 bases, and 13 bases had no gene match. CDR1 and CDR2 from the germline V gene are SGHRS and YFSETQ. CDR3 sequence: CASSLGRSGPTGDTGELFF. CDR3 sequence (DNA): TGCGCCAGCAGCTTGGGGCGCTCCGGACCGACAGGGGACACCGGGGAGCTGTTTTTT.

The rearrangement joins TRBV11-2 to TRBJ2-1; either TRBD1 or TRBD2 may supply D (5 bases each). The CDR3 runs 15 residues. Germline CDR1 SGHAT, CDR2 FQNNGV. The germline V and J ends were trimmed by 6 bases and 0 bases, with 12 bases remaining between them. The DNA for the CDR3 is TGTGCCAGCAGACGTGGGGGTAGCTCCTACAATGAGCAGTTCTTC. It is translated as CASRRGGSSYNEQFF.

The chain joins TRBV29-1 to TRBJ2-3; 12 bases line up with TRBD2. The CDR3 is 15 residues long. Germline-derived CDR1 and CDR2 are SQVTM and ANQGSEA. The V and J ends lost 2 bases and 4 bases, in that order; junction bases with no gene match: 4. The CDR3 region has the DNA TGCAGCGTTGAACAGCTAGCGGGGGGGGCAGATACGCAGTATTTT. Protein product: CSVEQLAGGADTQYF.

In its sample, this clone was seen a few times. V gene TRBV29-1 combines with J gene TRBJ1-4; D ambiguous. Trimming shortened V by 7 bases and J by 8 bases, and 11 bases separated the two germline ends. This CDR3 has 11 residues. The germline V gene encodes CDR1 SQVTM and CDR2 ANQGSEA. The CDR3 bases are TGCAGCGCAGCCTCGGGGGAAAAACTGTTTTTT. This encodes CSAASGEKLFF.

V gene TRBV18 combines with J gene TRBJ1-2; D is uncertain. This CDR3 region has 14 residues. The V gene lost 3 bases and the J gene lost 2 bases, with 10 bases spanning the gap. CDR1 is KGHSH and CDR2 is LQKENI in the germline V gene. CDR3: CASSPPGWNYGYTF. The CDR3 DNA reads TGTGCCAGCTCACCCCCTGGATGGAACTATGGCTACACCTTC.

This chain links TRBV9 with TRBJ2-3, with 9 bases fitting TRBD2. Trimming took 0 bases from V and 6 from J; bases not matched to a gene: 5. CDR1 and CDR2 (germline): SGDLS, YYNGEE. The CDR3 spans 15 residues. CDR3: CASSVGGGVWDTQYF. CDR3 coding DNA: TGTGCCAGCAGCGTAGGCGGGGGGGTGTGGGATACGCAGTATTTT.